Listed below are T cell receptor beta chains from one sample, sequenced in a study of blood T cell repertoires in COVID-19. Measured with immunoSEQ multiplex PCR; TCRdb has only the in-frame clones, and not every one. The sample carries more than 200,000 clones, 88% recorded once. What was sequenced was peripheral blood. The receptors here all came from a man older than 75 with acute or convalescent COVID-19. The CDR3 runs from the conserved cysteine through the conserved F or W. A D gene is named only where the DNA matches it firmly. Expanded clones get a size class; other rows say once, few or many, or leave the size out.

D gene: TRBD1; V gene: TRBV4-1; J gene: TRBJ1-2; clone size: .; CDR3 protein: CASSQGTGTFYGYTF; CDR3 DNA: TGCGCCAGCAGCCAAGGGACAGGGACATTCTATGGCTACACCTTC
D gene: .; V gene: TRBV29-1; J gene: TRBJ2-1; clone size: .; CDR3 protein: CSVDLGSSYNEQFF; CDR3 DNA: TGCAGCGTTGATCTAGGGAGCTCCTACAATGAGCAGTTCTTC
D gene: .; V gene: TRBV7-2; J gene: TRBJ2-7; clone size: .; CDR3 protein: CASSLGETYEQYF; CDR3 DNA: TGTGCCAGCAGCTTAGGGGAGACCTACGAGCAGTACTTC
D gene: .; V gene: TRBV7-2; J gene: TRBJ2-3; clone size: few; CDR3 protein: CASSSSSGTSTDTQYF; CDR3 DNA: TGTGCCAGCAGCTCCAGTAGCGGAACTAGCACAGATACGCAGTATTTT
D gene: .; V gene: TRBV25-1; J gene: TRBJ2-7; clone size: .; CDR3 protein: CASSEGGGSFHEQYF; CDR3 DNA: TGTGCCAGCAGTGAAGGAGGAGGGAGCTTCCACGAGCAGTACTTC
D gene: .; V gene: TRBV5-1; J gene: TRBJ2-5; clone size: .; CDR3 protein: CASGARQADAQYF; CDR3 DNA: TGCGCCAGCGGGGCAAGACAGGCCGACGCCCAGTACTTC
D gene: .; V gene: TRBV29-1; J gene: TRBJ1-2; clone size: few; CDR3 protein: CSVGQLVVGVGGYTF; CDR3 DNA: TGCAGCGTTGGTCAGTTGGTAGTCGGGGTCGGCGGCTACACCTTC
D gene: .; V gene: TRBV27; J gene: TRBJ2-7; clone size: once; CDR3 protein: CASSKLGGDYEQYF; CDR3 DNA: TGTGCCAGCAGTAAGCTAGGGGGGGACTACGAGCAGTACTTC
D gene: TRBD1; V gene: TRBV19; J gene: TRBJ1-1; clone size: .; CDR3 protein: CASSTTFGTGDRTEAFF; CDR3 DNA: TGTGCCAGTAGTACCACTTTCGGGACAGGGGACCGCACTGAAGCTTTCTTT
D gene: .; V gene: TRBV4-3; J gene: TRBJ1-4; clone size: .; CDR3 protein: CASSQSTGRGKLFF; CDR3 DNA: TGCGCCAGCAGCCAAAGTACAGGGAGGGGAAAACTGTTTTTT
D gene: TRBD2; V gene: TRBV6-2/TRBV6-3; J gene: TRBJ2-3; clone size: .; CDR3 protein: CASSYRTSHTDTQYF; CDR3 DNA: TGTGCCAGCAGTTACCGGACTAGTCACACAGATACGCAGTATTTT
D gene: TRBD2; V gene: TRBV18; J gene: TRBJ2-1; clone size: .; CDR3 protein: CASSPSLADYNEQFF; CDR3 DNA: TGTGCCAGCTCACCATCACTAGCGGACTACAATGAGCAGTTCTTC
D gene: TRBD1; V gene: TRBV18; J gene: TRBJ2-6; clone size: .; CDR3 protein: CASSPRDSYTSGANVLTF; CDR3 DNA: TGTGCCAGCTCACCCCGGGACAGCTACACCTCTGGGGCCAACGTCCTGACTTTC
D gene: TRBD2; V gene: TRBV3-1/TRBV3-2; J gene: TRBJ2-1; clone size: .; CDR3 protein: CASSLVYSSGGAGIHEQFF; CDR3 DNA: TGTGCCAGCAGCCTAGTATACTCTAGCGGGGGGGCAGGGATACATGAGCAGTTCTTC
D gene: .; V gene: TRBV28; J gene: TRBJ1-3; clone size: .; CDR3 protein: CASSFQGAGNTIYF; CDR3 DNA: TGTGCCAGCAGTTTCCAAGGGGCTGGAAACACCATATATTTT
D gene: TRBD1; V gene: TRBV7-8; J gene: TRBJ2-5; clone size: .; CDR3 protein: CASSLAQGKGETQYF; CDR3 DNA: TGTGCCAGCAGCTTAGCACAGGGGAAGGGGGAGACCCAGTACTTC
D gene: TRBD2; V gene: TRBV18; J gene: TRBJ2-5; clone size: .; CDR3 protein: CASSLAGGEETQYF; CDR3 DNA: TGTGCCAGCTCACTAGCGGGGGGAGAAGAGACCCAGTACTTC
D gene: .; V gene: TRBV3-1/TRBV3-2; J gene: TRBJ1-1; clone size: .; CDR3 protein: CAVRRDTEAFF; CDR3 DNA: TGTGCCGTCCGGAGGGACACTGAAGCTTTCTTT
D gene: TRBD1; V gene: TRBV6-5; J gene: TRBJ1-2; clone size: .; CDR3 protein: CASRDPGQVYGYTF; CDR3 DNA: TGTGCCAGCAGGGATCCGGGACAGGTATATGGCTACACCTTC
D gene: TRBD1; V gene: TRBV5-1; J gene: TRBJ1-1; clone size: .; CDR3 protein: CASRNGDRNTEAFF; CDR3 DNA: TGCGCCAGCAGGAACGGGGACAGGAACACTGAAGCTTTCTTT
D gene: TRBD1; V gene: TRBV19; J gene: TRBJ2-7; clone size: .; CDR3 protein: CASRAPGQGSNSYEQYF; CDR3 DNA: TGTGCCAGTAGGGCCCCGGGACAGGGTTCCAACTCCTACGAGCAGTACTTC
D gene: TRBD1; V gene: TRBV6-5; J gene: TRBJ1-1; clone size: few; CDR3 protein: CASSKRDRVSVAFF; CDR3 DNA: TGTGCCAGCAGTAAACGGGACAGAGTCTCCGTGGCTTTCTTT
D gene: TRBD1; V gene: TRBV7-2; J gene: TRBJ2-7; clone size: .; CDR3 protein: CASSLGGQTIYEQYF; CDR3 DNA: TGTGCCAGCAGCTTAGGGGGACAGACCATCTACGAGCAGTACTTC
D gene: .; V gene: TRBV18; J gene: TRBJ2-5; clone size: .; CDR3 protein: CASSPFVGQTLGETQYF; CDR3 DNA: TGTGCCAGCTCCCCATTCGTAGGACAAACCCTCGGAGAGACCCAGTACTTC
D gene: TRBD1; V gene: TRBV4-1; J gene: TRBJ1-3; clone size: .; CDR3 protein: CASSQEGTGGYGNTIYF; CDR3 DNA: TGCGCCAGCAGCCAAGAGGGGACAGGGGGTTACGGAAACACCATATATTTT
D gene: TRBD1; V gene: TRBV27; J gene: TRBJ1-5; clone size: .; CDR3 protein: CASRRQGDQPQHF; CDR3 DNA: TGTGCCAGCAGACGACAGGGGGACCAGCCCCAGCATTTT
D gene: TRBD2; V gene: TRBV28; J gene: TRBJ2-3; clone size: once; CDR3 protein: CASTSGGGASFSTDTQYF; CDR3 DNA: TGTGCCAGCACCAGCGGGGGCGGGGCCTCCTTTAGCACAGATACGCAGTATTTT
D gene: TRBD1; V gene: TRBV5-1; J gene: TRBJ1-2; clone size: .; CDR3 protein: CASSLAGTGLSNYGYTF; CDR3 DNA: TGCGCCAGCAGCTTGGCCGGGACAGGGCTTTCTAACTATGGCTACACCTTC
D gene: TRBD2; V gene: TRBV14; J gene: TRBJ2-5; clone size: .; CDR3 protein: CASSHQSWGSSGRAGRQETQYF; CDR3 DNA: TGTGCCAGCAGCCACCAGAGCTGGGGGTCTAGCGGGAGGGCTGGTCGCCAAGAGACCCAGTACTTC
D gene: .; V gene: TRBV29-1; J gene: TRBJ1-2; clone size: .; CDR3 protein: CSVVPGDYGYTF; CDR3 DNA: TGCAGCGTTGTCCCTGGAGACTATGGCTACACCTTC